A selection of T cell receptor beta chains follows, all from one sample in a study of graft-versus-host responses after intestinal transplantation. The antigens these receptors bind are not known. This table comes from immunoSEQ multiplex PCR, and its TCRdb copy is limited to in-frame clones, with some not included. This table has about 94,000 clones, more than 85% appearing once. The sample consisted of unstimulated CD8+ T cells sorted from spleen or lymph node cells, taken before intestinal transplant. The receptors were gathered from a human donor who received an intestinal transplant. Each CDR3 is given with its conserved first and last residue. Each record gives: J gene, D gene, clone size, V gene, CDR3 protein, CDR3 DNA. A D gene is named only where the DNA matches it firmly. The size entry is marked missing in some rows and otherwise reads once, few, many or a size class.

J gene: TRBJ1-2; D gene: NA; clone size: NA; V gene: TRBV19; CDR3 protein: CASSTGDGYTF; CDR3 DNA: TGTGCCAGTAGTACAGGGGATGGCTACACCTTC
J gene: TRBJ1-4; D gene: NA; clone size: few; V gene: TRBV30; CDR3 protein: CAWSVDNFEKLFF; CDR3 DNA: TGTGCCTGGAGTGTGGACAACTTTGAAAAACTGTTTTTT
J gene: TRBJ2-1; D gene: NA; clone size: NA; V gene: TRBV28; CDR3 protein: CASRPTTRQLRYNEQFF; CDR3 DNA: TGTGCCAGCAGACCCACTACCCGGCAATTAAGGTACAATGAGCAGTTCTTC
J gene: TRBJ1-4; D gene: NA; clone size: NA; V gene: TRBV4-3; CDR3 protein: CASSQDGDGNEKLFF; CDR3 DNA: TGCGCCAGCAGCCAAGACGGGGATGGGAATGAAAAACTGTTTTTT
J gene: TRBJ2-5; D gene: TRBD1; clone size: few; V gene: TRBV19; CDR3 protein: CASSTGTGLETQYF; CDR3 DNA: TGTGCCAGTAGTACCGGGACAGGCTTAGAGACCCAGTACTTC
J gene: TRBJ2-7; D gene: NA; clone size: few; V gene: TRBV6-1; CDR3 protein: CASTGDGLSTYEQYF; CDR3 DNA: TGTGCCAGCACCGGGGATGGACTATCGACCTACGAGCAGTACTTC
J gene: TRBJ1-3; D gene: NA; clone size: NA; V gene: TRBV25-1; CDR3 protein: CASSQGNSGNTIYF; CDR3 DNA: TGTGCCAGCAGTCAGGGGAACTCTGGAAACACCATATATTTT
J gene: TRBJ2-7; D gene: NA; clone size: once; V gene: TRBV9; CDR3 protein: CASSPQSRDYEQYF; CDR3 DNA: TGTGCCAGCAGCCCCCAATCAAGAGACTACGAGCAGTACTTC
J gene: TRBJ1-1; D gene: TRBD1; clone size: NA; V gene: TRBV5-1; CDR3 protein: CASKLVDRGNTEAFF; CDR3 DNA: TGCGCCAGTAAGCTTGTTGACAGGGGGAACACTGAAGCTTTCTTT
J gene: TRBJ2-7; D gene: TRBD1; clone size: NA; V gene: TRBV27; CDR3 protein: CASSWTGINEQYF; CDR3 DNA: TGTGCCAGCAGTTGGACAGGGATTAACGAGCAGTACTTC
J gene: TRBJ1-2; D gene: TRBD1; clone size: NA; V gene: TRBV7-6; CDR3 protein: CASSPGTGPNYGYTF; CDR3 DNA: TGTGCCAGCAGCCCCGGGACAGGGCCTAACTATGGCTACACCTTC
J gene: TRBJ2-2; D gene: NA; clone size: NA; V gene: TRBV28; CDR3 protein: CATDGGPVTGELFF; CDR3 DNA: TGTGCCACAGACGGAGGGCCGGTCACCGGGGAGCTGTTTTTT
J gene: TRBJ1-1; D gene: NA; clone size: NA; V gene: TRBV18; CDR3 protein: CASSPGQNERRAEAFF; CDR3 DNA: TGTGCCAGCTCACCAGGACAGAATGAAAGAAGGGCTGAAGCTTTCTTT
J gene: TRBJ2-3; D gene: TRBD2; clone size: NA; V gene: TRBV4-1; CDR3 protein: CASSRLAVGRSTDTQYF; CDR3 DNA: TGCGCCAGCAGCCGACTAGCAGTCGGGAGAAGCACAGATACGCAGTATTTT
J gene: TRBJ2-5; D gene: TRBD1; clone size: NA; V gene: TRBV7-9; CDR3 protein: CASSSDRAQETQYF; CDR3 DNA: TGTGCCAGCAGCTCGGACAGGGCTCAAGAGACCCAGTACTTC
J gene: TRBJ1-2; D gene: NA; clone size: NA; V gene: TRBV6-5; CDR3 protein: CASSYDRGFYGYTF; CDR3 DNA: TGTGCCAGCAGTTACGATAGGGGCTTCTATGGCTACACCTTC
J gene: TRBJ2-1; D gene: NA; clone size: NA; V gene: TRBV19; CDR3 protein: CASSPTSRFYNEQFF; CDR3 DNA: TGTGCCAGTAGTCCAACTAGCCGTTTCTACAATGAGCAGTTCTTC
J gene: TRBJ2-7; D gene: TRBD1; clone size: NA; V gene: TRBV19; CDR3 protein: CASSPGQGGYEQYF; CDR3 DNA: TGTGCCAGTAGTCCGGGACAGGGGGGTTACGAGCAGTACTTC